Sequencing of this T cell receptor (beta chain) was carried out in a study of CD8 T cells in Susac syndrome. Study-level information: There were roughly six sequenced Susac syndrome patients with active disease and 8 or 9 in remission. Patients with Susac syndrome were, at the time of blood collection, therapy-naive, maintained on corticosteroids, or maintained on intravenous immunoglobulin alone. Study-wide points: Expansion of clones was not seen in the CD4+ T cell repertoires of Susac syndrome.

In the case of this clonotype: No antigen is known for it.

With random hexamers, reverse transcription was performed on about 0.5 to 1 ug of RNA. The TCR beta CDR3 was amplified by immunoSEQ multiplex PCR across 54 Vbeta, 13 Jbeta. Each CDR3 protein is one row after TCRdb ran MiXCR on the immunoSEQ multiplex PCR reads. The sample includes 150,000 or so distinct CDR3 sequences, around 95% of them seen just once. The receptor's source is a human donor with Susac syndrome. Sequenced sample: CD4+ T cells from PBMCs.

In nucleotides, the CDR3 is TGTGCCAGCAGCCAAGACTGGGGAAATGAAAAACTGTTTTTT. Translated, it gives CASSQDWGNEKLFF. This rearrangement joins TRBV3-1 to TRBJ1-4, with D unresolved. With 0 bases removed from V and 5 bases from J, the gap between germline ends came to 7 bases. Germline V gene data show CDR1 as LGHDT and CDR2 as YNNKEL (reference sequence). This CDR3 is built from 14 residues.